Listed below are T cell receptor beta chains from one sample, sequenced in a study of technical replicates of blood from a handful of donors. Libraries were prepared by immunoSEQ multiplex PCR; TCRdb keeps only in-frame clonotypes and omits some of them. The sample yields 65,000 to 90,000 clones, over 75% seen once. Sequencing was done on a sample of T cells isolated from PBMCs. The receptors were sampled from a human donor in good health. Both conserved end residues are part of each CDR3. Fields, in order: V gene, clone size, D gene, J gene, CDR3 DNA, CDR3 protein. A D gene is named only where the DNA matches it firmly. Size tells how often a clone was seen (once, few, many) or the class of an expanded clone, and some rows leave it out.

TRBV30,.,TRBD2,TRBJ2-3,TGTGCCCTTTCCCGCGGGACTAGCGGCACCAAAGGGACAGATACGCAGTATTTT,CALSRGTSGTKGTDTQYF
TRBV7-8,.,TRBD2,TRBJ2-1,TGTGCCAGCAGCTCACCATATTCTTTTGGGATAGCGGGGGGCCATGAGCAGTTCTTC,CASSSPYSFGIAGGHEQFF
TRBV9,.,.,TRBJ2-3,TGTGCCAGCAGCGTATTCGGGGCGGGAACAGATACGCAGTATTTT,CASSVFGAGTDTQYF
TRBV28,.,.,TRBJ2-2,TGTGCCAGTGGGGACAGGGAGCTGTTTTTT,CASGDRELFF
TRBV6-5,.,TRBD1,TRBJ1-1,TGTGCCAGCAGTTACTCACAGGGGCGGACTGAAGCTTTCTTT,CASSYSQGRTEAFF
TRBV5-6,.,TRBD2,TRBJ2-7,TGTGCCAGCAGCTTGGTGGGCGGGGGGGCGTGGGAGCAGTACTTC,CASSLVGGGAWEQYF
TRBV19,.,TRBD1,TRBJ2-7,TGTGCCAGTAGTATAGATCTGGGCAGGGGGCCACCCTACGAGCAGTACTTC,CASSIDLGRGPPYEQYF
TRBV5-1,.,.,TRBJ2-1,TGCGCCAGCAGCTTGGGGCAAGTCAGCTCCTACAATGAGCAGTTCTTC,CASSLGQVSSYNEQFF
TRBV10-1,.,.,TRBJ1-2,TGCGCCAGCAGTGAGTTAGGCACAAACACGTCCCGGGACTATGGCTACACCTTC,CASSELGTNTSRDYGYTF
TRBV27,few,.,TRBJ1-5,TGTGCCAGCAGTTTTTCCGGACTCAATCAGCCCCAGCATTTT,CASSFSGLNQPQHF
TRBV10-3,.,.,TRBJ1-4,TGTGCCATCAGTGAGCCGACGGGGGCTAATGAAAAACTGTTTTTT,CAISEPTGANEKLFF
TRBV5-6,.,TRBD2,TRBJ2-7,TGTGCCAGCAGCAACCTAAGACTAGCGGGAGTGATCCGCGAGCAGTACTTC,CASSNLRLAGVIREQYF
TRBV5-1,.,TRBD1,TRBJ2-5,TGCGCCAGCAGCTTCGGGACAGGGCGACCAGAGACCCAGTACTTC,CASSFGTGRPETQYF
TRBV10-2,.,.,TRBJ2-7,TGCGCCAGCAGTGTACTAGTTGGATTCTACGAGCAGTACTTC,CASSVLVGFYEQYF
TRBV21-1,.,.,TRBJ2-1,TGTGCCAGCAGCAAAGCGCTTGGAGGAGAGAATGAGCAGTTCTTC,CASSKALGGENEQFF
TRBV18,.,.,TRBJ1-1,TGTGCCAGCTCACCACCGTCCAGGGGGAACACTGAAGCTTTCTTT,CASSPPSRGNTEAFF
TRBV5-8,.,TRBD1,TRBJ1-4,TGTGCCAGCAGCCCAGGGACAGCACCAACTAATGAAAAACTGTTTTTT,CASSPGTAPTNEKLFF
TRBV4-1,.,TRBD1,TRBJ2-1,TGCGCCAGCAGCCATCCGACAGGGAACTCCTACAATGAGCAGTTCTTC,CASSHPTGNSYNEQFF
TRBV25-1,once,TRBD1,TRBJ1-1,TGTGCCAGCAGCGGGACAGGGCCGAACACTGAAGCTTTCTTT,CASSGTGPNTEAFF
TRBV10-2,.,TRBD2,TRBJ2-1,TGCGCCAGCAGTGAAGGGCTAGCGGGAGTAAATGAGCAGTTCTTC,CASSEGLAGVNEQFF
TRBV7-9,.,TRBD2,TRBJ2-1,TGTGCCAGCAGTCTTACTAGCGGCGGAATCAACAATGAGCAGTTCTTC,CASSLTSGGINNEQFF
TRBV18,.,.,TRBJ1-1,TGTGCCAGCTCACCCAGCGGACAGCGGAACACTGAAGCTTTCTTT,CASSPSGQRNTEAFF
TRBV21-1,.,.,TRBJ2-5,TGTGCCAGCACTGCCTATATTGACCACAGGGGGCACCAAGAGACCCAGTACTTC,CASTAYIDHRGHQETQYF
TRBV4-2,.,TRBD2,TRBJ2-2,TGTGCCAGCAGCCAAGATCGACTAGCGGGGGAGGACGGGGAGCTGTTTTTT,CASSQDRLAGEDGELFF
TRBV21-1,.,.,TRBJ2-7,TGTGCCAGCAGCAAATGGGGCGCTCACTCCTACGAGCAGTACTTC,CASSKWGAHSYEQYF
TRBV28,.,.,TRBJ2-7,TGTGCCAGCAGTTTTCCAGCGGGTAAGGATTCCTACGAGCAGTACTTC,CASSFPAGKDSYEQYF
TRBV7-9,.,.,TRBJ1-1,TGTGCCAGCAGCTCCGGGCGAGGGCGGGATATGAACACTGAAGCTTTCTTT,CASSSGRGRDMNTEAFF
TRBV6-4,once,TRBD1,TRBJ2-1,TGTGCCAGCAGTGACGAACAGGGGGGAGTCAATGAGCAGTTCTTC,CASSDEQGGVNEQFF
TRBV5-1,.,TRBD1,TRBJ2-7,TGCGCCAGCAGCTTGGGAGCGGGACAGGGGCCCTACGAGCAGTACTTC,CASSLGAGQGPYEQYF
TRBV28,.,.,TRBJ2-7,TGTGCCAGCAGTTTTAATTGGAGGGAGCACTACGAGCAGTACTTC,CASSFNWREHYEQYF
TRBV25-1,.,.,TRBJ2-1,TGTGCCAGCAGTGAAGGGGAGAATGAGCAGTTCTTC,CASSEGENEQFF
TRBV6-5,.,.,TRBJ2-7,TGTGCCAGCAGTTACTCGGATCAGGCCTACGAGCAGTACTTC,CASSYSDQAYEQYF
TRBV11-2,.,.,TRBJ2-7,TGTGCCAGCAGCTTAGATCGCCGCCGTAGTAACAGGAAAACCTACGAGCAGTACTTC,CASSLDRRRSNRKTYEQYF
TRBV27,few,.,TRBJ1-2,TGTGCCAGCAGTTTATCAGCGAACTATGGCTACACCTTC,CASSLSANYGYTF
TRBV10-3,many,TRBD1,TRBJ1-1,TGTGCCATCAGTTCGGGACAGGGGGCGCAAAGATCGTCTTTCTTT,CAISSGQGAQRSSFF
TRBV29-1,.,.,TRBJ1-2,TGCAGCGTTGGGACAGTAAACTACTATGGCTACACCTTC,CSVGTVNYYGYTF
TRBV6-1,.,.,TRBJ2-7,TGTGCCAGCTGTCAGGGCCTTACCTACGAGCAGTACTTC,CASCQGLTYEQYF
TRBV19,once,.,TRBJ1-5,TGTGCCAGTAGTATAGACGGAGATCAGCAGCCCCAGCATTTT,CASSIDGDQQPQHF
TRBV6-1,.,.,TRBJ1-6,TGTGCCAGCCTACGGGGGGCGTTTAATTCACCCCTCCACTTT,CASLRGAFNSPLHF
TRBV5-4,.,TRBD2,TRBJ2-3,TGTGCCAGCAGCTTGACTAGCGGGTCAGATACGCAGTATTTT,CASSLTSGSDTQYF
TRBV28,.,TRBD2,TRBJ2-7,TGTGCCAGCAGTTCTAGCGGGGGACTCTACGAGCAGTACTTC,CASSSSGGLYEQYF
TRBV2,few,TRBD1,TRBJ1-5,TGTGCCAGCCGCGGGACAGGAGAGGCTCAGCCCCAGCATTTT,CASRGTGEAQPQHF
TRBV29-1,.,TRBD1,TRBJ2-7,TGCAGCGTTCCTATCGGGACAGGAAGCGGGGAGCAGTACTTC,CSVPIGTGSGEQYF
TRBV6-4,.,.,TRBJ1-2,TGTGCCAGCAAGAAGCCAGGGGATTATGGCTACACCTTC,CASKKPGDYGYTF
TRBV15,.,.,TRBJ1-2,TGTGCCACCAGCAGAGCGGGGGAATTTGGAAACTATGGCTACACCTTC,CATSRAGEFGNYGYTF
TRBV7-9,.,.,TRBJ1-2,TGTGCCAGCAGCCAGTCAGGGAATAACTATGGCTACACCTTC,CASSQSGNNYGYTF
TRBV15,.,TRBD2,TRBJ2-1,TGTGCCACCAGCCTAGCGGGAACATACAATGAGCAGTTCTTC,CATSLAGTYNEQFF
TRBV5-1,.,.,TRBJ1-4,TGCGCCAGCAGCTTGGGAGCTGCAACTAATGAAAAACTGTTTTTT,CASSLGAATNEKLFF
TRBV6-1,.,.,TRBJ2-5,TGTGCCAGCAGTCCGGACCAAGAGACCCAGTACTTC,CASSPDQETQYF
TRBV18,.,.,TRBJ1-3,TGTGCCAGCTCACCACGGGACACCTACTCTGGAAACACCATATATTTT,CASSPRDTYSGNTIYF
TRBV2,.,.,TRBJ1-3,TGTGCCAGCTGGGGATATAGTGCGGGGGATAGCTCTGGAAACACCATATATTTT,CASWGYSAGDSSGNTIYF